The rows below give T cell receptor beta chains drawn from one sample of a study of untreated major depressive disorder. Measured with immunoSEQ multiplex PCR; TCRdb has only the in-frame clones, and not every one. The table includes 20,000 to 25,000 clones, just under 95% detected once. The sequenced sample was CD4+ T cells from PBMCs. The receptors derive from a man in his thirties or forties in good health. Each CDR3 is given with its conserved first and last residue. A D gene is named only where the DNA matches it firmly. Rows may omit the clone size; those that give it use once, few, many or a size class.

abundance: NA; v_gene: TRBV29-1; j_gene: TRBJ1-1; d_gene: NA; CDR3aa: CSVDRGQTEAFF; CDR3nt: TGCAGCGTTGATAGGGGACAAACTGAAGCTTTCTTT
abundance: NA; v_gene: TRBV6-5; j_gene: TRBJ1-2; d_gene: TRBD1; CDR3aa: CASRGDRGSYGYTF; CDR3nt: TGTGCCAGCAGGGGGGACAGGGGCAGCTATGGCTACACCTTC
abundance: NA; v_gene: TRBV4-2; j_gene: TRBJ2-7; d_gene: NA; CDR3aa: CASSQDGGWEQYF; CDR3nt: TGTGCCAGCAGCCAAGATGGGGGGTGGGAGCAGTACTTC
abundance: NA; v_gene: TRBV5-5; j_gene: TRBJ2-7; d_gene: NA; CDR3aa: CASSLGQELYEQYF; CDR3nt: TGTGCCAGCAGCTTGGGGCAGGAGCTTTACGAGCAGTACTTC
abundance: NA; v_gene: TRBV5-1; j_gene: TRBJ2-5; d_gene: NA; CDR3aa: CASSARGAGETQYF; CDR3nt: TGCGCCAGCAGCGCCAGGGGGGCAGGGGAGACCCAGTACTTC
abundance: NA; v_gene: TRBV6-7; j_gene: TRBJ1-1; d_gene: NA; CDR3aa: CASSYSRRQLNTEAFF; CDR3nt: TGTGCCAGCAGTTACTCGAGGAGACAACTGAACACTGAAGCTTTCTTT
abundance: NA; v_gene: TRBV10-3; j_gene: TRBJ1-2; d_gene: NA; CDR3aa: CAISVSGEKGGYTF; CDR3nt: TGTGCCATCAGTGTGTCAGGGGAAAAGGGGGGCTACACCTTC
abundance: NA; v_gene: TRBV4-3; j_gene: TRBJ1-2; d_gene: NA; CDR3aa: CASSRGGQGEYGYTF; CDR3nt: TGCGCCAGCAGCCGCGGGGGGCAGGGAGAATATGGCTACACCTTC
abundance: NA; v_gene: TRBV7-2; j_gene: TRBJ2-1; d_gene: NA; CDR3aa: CASSWGGGNEQFF; CDR3nt: TGTGCCAGCAGCTGGGGAGGAGGTAATGAGCAGTTCTTC
abundance: NA; v_gene: TRBV4-3; j_gene: TRBJ2-3; d_gene: NA; CDR3aa: CASSQRDGLEDTQYF; CDR3nt: TGCGCCAGCAGCCAGAGGGACGGCCTGGAGGATACGCAGTATTTT
abundance: NA; v_gene: TRBV10-3; j_gene: TRBJ2-7; d_gene: NA; CDR3aa: CAITKGEGNSYEQYF; CDR3nt: TGTGCCATCACGAAGGGGGAGGGTAACTCCTACGAGCAGTACTTC
abundance: NA; v_gene: TRBV6-5; j_gene: TRBJ1-1; d_gene: TRBD1; CDR3aa: CASSFPGTGGFTEAFF; CDR3nt: TGTGCCAGCAGTTTCCCCGGGACAGGGGGCTTCACTGAAGCTTTCTTT
abundance: NA; v_gene: TRBV2; j_gene: TRBJ2-5; d_gene: NA; CDR3aa: CASSPDQQETQYF; CDR3nt: TGTGCCAGCAGCCCCGATCAACAAGAGACCCAGTACTTC
abundance: NA; v_gene: TRBV5-5; j_gene: TRBJ1-4; d_gene: NA; CDR3aa: CASSLEPAREKLFF; CDR3nt: TGTGCCAGCAGCTTGGAGCCCGCAAGAGAAAAACTGTTTTTT
abundance: NA; v_gene: TRBV18; j_gene: TRBJ1-5; d_gene: NA; CDR3aa: CASSRTDSNQPQHF; CDR3nt: TGTGCCAGCTCAAGGACGGATAGCAATCAGCCCCAGCATTTT
abundance: NA; v_gene: TRBV19; j_gene: TRBJ1-1; d_gene: NA; CDR3aa: CASSLSRFPEAFF; CDR3nt: TGTGCCAGTAGCCTGTCCAGGTTTCCTGAAGCTTTCTTT
abundance: NA; v_gene: TRBV5-6; j_gene: TRBJ2-3; d_gene: TRBD2; CDR3aa: CASSLAGGSETDTQYF; CDR3nt: TGTGCCAGCAGCTTGGCCGGGGGGAGTGAGACAGATACGCAGTATTTT
abundance: NA; v_gene: TRBV7-9; j_gene: TRBJ1-5; d_gene: NA; CDR3aa: CASSLEGNSNQPQHF; CDR3nt: TGTGCCAGCAGCTTAGAGGGGAATAGCAATCAGCCCCAGCATTTT
abundance: NA; v_gene: TRBV27; j_gene: TRBJ2-5; d_gene: NA; CDR3aa: CASSHRAARETQYF; CDR3nt: TGTGCCAGCAGTCACCGGGCAGCCAGAGAGACCCAGTACTTC
abundance: NA; v_gene: TRBV5-4; j_gene: TRBJ1-2; d_gene: TRBD1; CDR3aa: CASTGQGPRSSNYGYTF; CDR3nt: TGTGCCAGCACCGGACAGGGGCCCCGATCCTCTAACTATGGCTACACCTTC
abundance: NA; v_gene: TRBV2; j_gene: TRBJ2-3; d_gene: NA; CDR3aa: CASSETVVGGTQYF; CDR3nt: TGTGCCAGCAGTGAAACAGTCGTTGGGGGTACGCAGTATTTT
abundance: NA; v_gene: TRBV18; j_gene: TRBJ1-2; d_gene: NA; CDR3aa: CASSPEEGHYGYTF; CDR3nt: TGTGCCAGCTCACCCGAGGAGGGTCACTATGGCTACACCTTC
abundance: NA; v_gene: TRBV19; j_gene: TRBJ1-2; d_gene: NA; CDR3aa: CASMAIRPRNYGYTF; CDR3nt: TGTGCCAGTATGGCGATCCGCCCTCGGAACTATGGCTACACCTTC
abundance: NA; v_gene: TRBV5-1; j_gene: TRBJ2-7; d_gene: NA; CDR3aa: CASSFTGPYEQYF; CDR3nt: TGCGCCAGCAGCTTTACAGGGCCCTACGAGCAGTACTTC
abundance: NA; v_gene: TRBV7-2; j_gene: TRBJ2-7; d_gene: NA; CDR3aa: CASSLGFDRIRNEQYF; CDR3nt: TGTGCCAGCAGCTTAGGCTTCGACCGGATCCGGAACGAGCAGTACTTC
abundance: once; v_gene: TRBV7-2; j_gene: TRBJ1-2; d_gene: NA; CDR3aa: CASSYLIRGGSGYTF; CDR3nt: TGTGCCAGCAGCTACTTAATCAGGGGCGGGAGCGGCTACACCTTC
abundance: NA; v_gene: TRBV5-6; j_gene: TRBJ1-2; d_gene: TRBD1; CDR3aa: CASSSPGQGTYTF; CDR3nt: TGTGCCAGCAGCTCACCGGGACAGGGAACCTACACCTTC
abundance: NA; v_gene: TRBV6-5; j_gene: TRBJ1-2; d_gene: TRBD1; CDR3aa: CASSSKNRDRGGYTF; CDR3nt: TGTGCCAGCAGTAGCAAAAACCGGGACAGAGGAGGCTACACCTTC
abundance: once; v_gene: TRBV27; j_gene: TRBJ1-1; d_gene: NA; CDR3aa: CASCRLRNTEAFF; CDR3nt: TGTGCCAGCTGCCGGTTGCGAAACACTGAAGCTTTCTTT
abundance: NA; v_gene: TRBV4-3; j_gene: TRBJ1-1; d_gene: NA; CDR3aa: CASSQDPYTEAFF; CDR3nt: TGCGCCAGCAGCCAAGATCCATACACTGAAGCTTTCTTT
abundance: few; v_gene: TRBV2; j_gene: TRBJ2-2; d_gene: NA; CDR3aa: CASSEAGRTGELFF; CDR3nt: TGTGCCAGCAGTGAAGCGGGGCGCACCGGGGAGCTGTTTTTT
abundance: NA; v_gene: TRBV4-1; j_gene: TRBJ2-5; d_gene: TRBD2; CDR3aa: CASSQSDSGRAGETQYF; CDR3nt: TGCGCCAGCAGCCAATCCGACAGCGGGAGGGCGGGGGAGACCCAGTACTTC
abundance: NA; v_gene: TRBV4-1; j_gene: TRBJ1-4; d_gene: TRBD1; CDR3aa: CASRRTGGGEKLFF; CDR3nt: TGCGCCAGCCGCCGGACAGGGGGAGGGGAAAAACTGTTTTTT
abundance: NA; v_gene: TRBV18; j_gene: TRBJ1-1; d_gene: NA; CDR3aa: CASSPSRYTEAFF; CDR3nt: TGTGCCAGCTCACCATCTCGGTACACTGAAGCTTTCTTT
abundance: NA; v_gene: TRBV5-1; j_gene: TRBJ2-5; d_gene: TRBD1; CDR3aa: CASSFATGSEETQYF; CDR3nt: TGCGCCAGCAGCTTCGCGACAGGGTCGGAAGAGACCCAGTACTTC
abundance: NA; v_gene: TRBV6-5; j_gene: TRBJ2-7; d_gene: TRBD1; CDR3aa: CASSYSGDRGVDEQYF; CDR3nt: TGTGCCAGCAGTTACTCAGGGGACAGGGGAGTCGACGAGCAGTACTTC
abundance: NA; v_gene: TRBV5-4; j_gene: TRBJ1-1; d_gene: NA; CDR3aa: CASRLPGFNTEAFF; CDR3nt: TGTGCCAGCCGTTTGCCAGGATTCAACACTGAAGCTTTCTTT
abundance: NA; v_gene: TRBV11-3; j_gene: TRBJ1-1; d_gene: NA; CDR3aa: CASSFIGDTEAFF; CDR3nt: TGTGCCAGCAGCTTCATCGGGGACACTGAAGCTTTCTTT
abundance: NA; v_gene: TRBV28; j_gene: TRBJ2-7; d_gene: NA; CDR3aa: CASSKTGYEQYF; CDR3nt: TGTGCCAGCAGCAAGACAGGATACGAGCAGTACTTC
abundance: NA; v_gene: TRBV11-3; j_gene: TRBJ2-7; d_gene: TRBD1; CDR3aa: CASQRDRDDEQYF; CDR3nt: TGTGCCAGCCAAAGGGACAGGGATGACGAGCAGTACTTC
abundance: NA; v_gene: TRBV6-6; j_gene: TRBJ1-5; d_gene: NA; CDR3aa: CASSQRGGRQSQHF; CDR3nt: TGTGCCAGCAGCCAGAGGGGGGGACGGCAGTCCCAGCATTTT
abundance: NA; v_gene: TRBV29-1; j_gene: TRBJ2-3; d_gene: NA; CDR3aa: CSVAGQNTDTQYF; CDR3nt: TGCAGCGTTGCCGGACAGAACACAGATACGCAGTATTTT
abundance: NA; v_gene: TRBV4-2; j_gene: TRBJ1-5; d_gene: TRBD1; CDR3aa: CASSQGKQGAGNQPQHF; CDR3nt: TGTGCCAGCAGCCAAGGGAAACAGGGGGCTGGCAATCAGCCCCAGCATTTT
abundance: NA; v_gene: TRBV7-2; j_gene: TRBJ2-1; d_gene: NA; CDR3aa: CASSFTGRGNEQFF; CDR3nt: TGTGCCAGCAGCTTTACCGGACGCGGCAATGAGCAGTTCTTC
abundance: NA; v_gene: TRBV9; j_gene: TRBJ2-6; d_gene: TRBD1; CDR3aa: CASSVGPGQSSGANVLTF; CDR3nt: TGTGCCAGCAGCGTAGGGCCGGGACAGAGCTCTGGGGCCAACGTCCTGACTTTC
abundance: NA; v_gene: TRBV6-6; j_gene: TRBJ2-1; d_gene: NA; CDR3aa: CASSYLDNEQFF; CDR3nt: TGTGCCAGCAGTTACTTGGACAATGAGCAGTTCTTC
abundance: NA; v_gene: TRBV9; j_gene: TRBJ1-4; d_gene: NA; CDR3aa: CASSLTGPSGELFF; CDR3nt: TGTGCCAGCAGCCTCACGGGACCCTCTGGGGAACTGTTTTTT
abundance: NA; v_gene: TRBV28; j_gene: TRBJ2-1; d_gene: NA; CDR3aa: CASSSKLADFF; CDR3nt: TGTGCCAGCAGTTCTAAGCTAGCTGACTTCTTC
abundance: NA; v_gene: TRBV5-6; j_gene: TRBJ1-3; d_gene: TRBD1; CDR3aa: CASSPGQKFSSGNTIYF; CDR3nt: TGTGCCAGCAGTCCGGGACAGAAGTTTAGCTCTGGAAACACCATATATTTT
abundance: NA; v_gene: TRBV10-3; j_gene: TRBJ2-7; d_gene: TRBD2; CDR3aa: CAISDSSGRAEQYF; CDR3nt: TGTGCCATCAGTGATTCGAGCGGGAGGGCGGAGCAGTACTTC
abundance: NA; v_gene: TRBV6-5; j_gene: TRBJ1-2; d_gene: NA; CDR3aa: CASRRLLTNYGYTF; CDR3nt: TGTGCCAGCAGGCGCCTACTGACTAACTATGGCTACACCTTC
abundance: NA; v_gene: TRBV25-1; j_gene: TRBJ1-5; d_gene: TRBD1; CDR3aa: CASSNTGTGDQPQHF; CDR3nt: TGTGCCAGCAGTAACACCGGGACAGGCGATCAGCCCCAGCATTTT
abundance: NA; v_gene: TRBV29-1; j_gene: TRBJ1-2; d_gene: NA; CDR3aa: CSVAGTDGYTF; CDR3nt: TGCAGCGTTGCAGGGACCGATGGCTACACCTTC